These 22 T cell receptor beta chains share one sample of origin, sequenced in a study of control samples from healthy donors and cancer patients. Assay: immunoSEQ multiplex PCR; the TCRdb copy retains only in-frame clones and omits some. The sample has about 110,000 clones, approximately 91% seen once. Sample: blood. The receptors come from a woman between 18 and 30 years old in good health.

The gene calls are TRBV11-2 and TRBJ2-2, with D possibly called TRBD1 or TRBD2 (5 bases each). V was trimmed by 6 bases and J by 3 bases, leaving 8 bases between them. Germline-derived CDR1 and CDR2 are SGHAT and FQNNGV. The CDR3 consists of 13 residues. The CDR3 DNA reads as TGTGCCAGCAGGGGGGAAGACACCGGGGAGCTGTTTTTT. Amino acids: CASRGEDTGELFF.

V and J are TRBV6-2 or TRBV6-3 and TRBJ2-7, with 8 bases aligning to TRBD2. After removal of 0 bases from V and 6 bases from J, the junction contained 7 bases not matched to a gene. This CDR3 spans 15 amino acids. Germline lookup yields CDR1 MNHEY and CDR2 SVGEGT. CDR3 protein: CASSYSRGVFGEQYF. Here the CDR3 DNA reads TGTGCCAGCAGTTACTCGCGGGGGGTCTTTGGCGAGCAGTACTTC.

This clone was recorded only once. This sequence joins TRBV3-1 (or the pseudogene TRBV3-2) and TRBJ1-2, with D unclear. Germline loops: CDR1 LGHDT, CDR2 YNNKEL (reference sequence). This CDR3 contains 14 residues. The V and J ends lost 1 base and 6 bases respectively, with 12 bases between them. The DNA for the CDR3 is TGTGCCAGCAGCCAAGGGCGTGGGGTACATGGCTACACCTTC. This translates into CASSQGRGVHGYTF.

The CDR3 DNA sequence: TGTGCCAGCAGCATAAGCGGGACAGCGCTTGAAGCTTTCTTT. Protein: CASSISGTALEAFF. The V call is TRBV9, the J call TRBJ1-1, with TRBD1 matching over 7 bases. Trimming at V came to 4 bases and at J to 7 bases, leaving 10 bases not matched to a gene. Germline CDR1 reads SGDLS; CDR2 reads YYNGEE. The CDR3 is 14 amino acids. Filled out from reference TRBV9 and TRBJ1-1, the complete variable domain reads DSGVTQTPKHLITATGQRVTLRCSPRSGDLSVYWYQQSLDQGLQFLIQYYNGEERAKGNILERFSAQQFPDLHSELNLSSLELGDSALYFCASSISGTALEAFFGQGTRLTVV.

The chain carries TRBV7-9 and TRBJ1-1; D uncertain. V dropped 4 bases and J dropped 11 bases, with 11 bases sitting between them. Germline V gene data show CDR1 as SEHNR and CDR2 as FQNEAQ (reference sequence). The CDR3 sequence is 11 residues long. This CDR3 reads CASSSGPVAFF. Here the CDR3 DNA reads TGTGCCAGCAGCTCGGGCCCCGTCGCTTTCTTT.

This chain links TRBV19 with TRBJ1-4; a possible D gene is TRBD1 (6 bases). V lost 6 bases and J lost 8, with 19 bases in between. This CDR3 has 15 residues. Germline CDR1 is LNHDA and CDR2 is SQIVND (reference sequence). As DNA, the CDR3 is TGTGCCAGTAGGCTCCTACAGGGTCCGGACGAAAAACTGTTTTTT. Its translation is CASRLLQGPDEKLFF.

The V gene is TRBV2, the J gene TRBJ2-7, with D unresolved. The CDR3 is 14 amino acids. Germline CDR1 reads SNHLY; CDR2 reads FYNNEI. Deletions cut 4 bases from V and 2 bases from J, with 12 bases between. The CDR3 sequence is CASSVGFSAYEQYF. As DNA, the CDR3 is TGTGCCAGCAGTGTCGGGTTTTCGGCCTACGAGCAGTACTTC. Full variable domain (missing parts from reference TRBV2 and TRBJ2-7): EPEVTQTPSHQVTQMGQEVILRCVPISNHLYFYWYRQILGQKVEFLVSFYNNEISEKSEIFDDQFSVERPDGSNFTLKIRSTKLEDSAMYFCASSVGFSAYEQYFGPGTRLTVT.

This clone was observed a single time. This chain uses TRBV5-4 with TRBJ2-1, with D possibly TRBD2 on 5 matching bases. The CDR3 consists of 17 residues. Looked up from germline, CDR1 is SGHNT and CDR2 is YYREEE (reference sequence). The V gene lost 1 base and the J gene lost 7 bases, with 21 bases spanning the gap. CDR3 sequence: CASSLSESGLTTNEQFF. The CDR3 coding sequence is TGTGCCAGCAGCTTGTCGGAAAGCGGACTCACTACGAATGAGCAGTTCTTC.

This clone was found once. In DNA, the CDR3 is TGTGCCAGCAGTGGTATACTAGCGGGAGGGCCTGTCTACGAGCAGTACTTC. As protein: CASSGILAGGPVYEQYF. The chain recombines TRBV9 with TRBJ2-7; 13 bases are a match to TRBD2. Trimming took 5 bases from V and 3 from J; bases not matched to a gene: 11. The CDR3 is made up of 17 amino acids. Germline V lookup: CDR1 SGDLS, CDR2 YYNGEE.

This clone was counted only a few times. The chain links TRBV19 to TRBJ1-5; no clear D. V gave up 1 base and J gave up 4 bases, with 2 bases separating them. This CDR3 contains 12 residues. Germline V lookup: CDR1 LNHDA, CDR2 SQIVND (reference sequence). The CDR3: CASSIGNQPQHF. CDR3 sequence (DNA): TGTGCCAGTAGTATAGGGAATCAGCCCCAGCATTTT.

This clone showed up just once. The V and J genes are TRBV5-4 and TRBJ2-5; 9 positions agree with TRBD2. CDR3 length: 14 residues. Germline lookup yields CDR1 SGHNT and CDR2 YYREEE (reference sequence). The J segment lost 5 bases and the V segment lost 2 bases, leaving 4 bases of the junction unmatched. CDR3 amino acids: CASSLIAGVETQYF. For the CDR3, the DNA is TGTGCCAGCAGCTTAATAGCGGGAGTTGAGACCCAGTACTTC. Using reference TRBV5-4 and TRBJ2-5 for the parts outside the CDR3, the full variable domain is ETGVTQSPTHLIKTRGQQVTLRCSSQSGHNTVSWYQQALGQGPQFIFQYYREEENGRGNFPPRFSGLQFPNYSSELNVNALELDDSALYLCASSLIAGVETQYFGPGTRLLVL.

J is TRBJ2-5 and V is TRBV7-2; 7 bases agree with TRBD2. The CDR3 extends over 15 amino acids. J was trimmed by 4 bases and V by 1 base; bases with no gene match: 6. Germline V gene data show CDR1 as SGHTA and CDR2 as FQGNSA. CDR3 in DNA: TGTGCCAGCAGCTTAGTTTTGAGGGAGGGAGAGACCCAGTACTTC. This gives the protein CASSLVLREGETQYF.

The chain couples TRBV18 to TRBJ2-7; D not certain. CDR1 is KGHSH and CDR2 is LQKENI in the germline V gene. There are 15 residues in the CDR3. V was trimmed by 3 bases and J by 2 bases, leaving 14 bases between them. CDR3 in DNA: TGTGCCAGCTCACCTTCCCCTGACATACCCTACGAGCAGTACTTC. Its translation: CASSPSPDIPYEQYF.

This chain links TRBV28 with TRBJ1-6; D call uncertain. The CDR3 spans 14 residues. The ends were cut back, 8 bases at V and 10 bases at J, with 18 bases in the middle. Germline V gives CDR1 MDHEN, CDR2 SYDVKM. CDR3 sequence (DNA): TGTGCCAGCGGATTTCGGACGGTCGGATCACCCCTCCACTTT. Its translation is CASGFRTVGSPLHF.

This sequence joins TRBV29-1 and TRBJ2-3; 9 positions agree with TRBD2. V shed 5 bases, J shed 5 bases, and the junction held 17 bases outside the gene matches. This CDR3 spans 17 amino acids. The germline gives CDR1 SQVTM, CDR2 ANQGSEA. The CDR3 spells CSVQPIGVAGVEDTQYF. The CDR3 DNA sequence: TGCAGCGTTCAGCCCATCGGGGTAGCGGGAGTAGAAGATACGCAGTATTTT.

CDR3 bases: TGTGCCAGCAGTGGGAGGAGCTCCTACAATGAGCAGTTCTTC. Translation: CASSGRSSYNEQFF. V is TRBV7-8 and J is TRBJ2-1; the D gene is possibly TRBD2 (6 bases). The germline CDR1 and CDR2 sequences are SGHVS and FQNEAQ. V lost 6 bases and J lost 0, with 9 bases in between. The CDR3 contains 14 residues.

The chain recombines TRBV2 with TRBJ1-5; D call uncertain. Germline V gives CDR1 SNHLY, CDR2 FYNNEI. This CDR3 contains 13 residues. The V end lost 6 bases, the J end lost 0 bases, and 6 bases lay between the germline ends. The CDR3: CASRAHSNQPQHF. The CDR3 DNA follows: TGTGCCAGCAGGGCCCATAGCAATCAGCCCCAGCATTTT.

This chain links TRBV25-1 with TRBJ2-1; TRBD2 matches 10 bases. Germline trimming cut 8 bases from V and 3 bases from J; bases unmatched to any gene: 4. The CDR3 contains 14 residues. The germline V gene has CDR1 MGHDK and CDR2 SYGVNS. The CDR3 here is CASGLAGDYNEQFF. The CDR3 region has the DNA TGTGCCAGCGGGCTAGCGGGGGACTACAATGAGCAGTTCTTC.

This sequence joins TRBV9 and TRBJ2-1; D is unresolved. Deletions cut 4 bases from V and 0 bases from J, with 20 bases between. Germline values: CDR1 SGDLS, CDR2 YYNGEE. There are 18 residues in the CDR3. The CDR3, as DNA: TGTGCCAGCAGCTTGGGAACCTTTAGGCGGAGCTCCTACAATGAGCAGTTCTTC. Translating gives CASSLGTFRRSSYNEQFF.

This clone has a count of ten or more. The gene calls are TRBV18 and TRBJ1-1; D may be TRBD1 (5 bases). Trimming took 6 bases from V and 4 from J, leaving 15 bases between them. There are 14 residues in the CDR3. Germline V lookup: CDR1 KGHSH, CDR2 LQKENI. The CDR3 spells CASSPVGEATEAFF. The CDR3 nucleotides read TGTGCCAGCTCTCCGGTAGGGGAAGCCACTGAAGCTTTCTTT.

This clone was observed once. V gene TRBV19 combines with J gene TRBJ1-1; D might be TRBD1 (6 bases). V lost 4 bases and J lost 14, with 23 bases in between. Germline loops: CDR1 LNHDA, CDR2 SQIVND (reference sequence). The CDR3 extends over 14 amino acids. For the CDR3, the DNA is TGTGCCAGTAGTACAGCCCCCGGACAGACGGGGTGCTTCTTT. This gives the protein CASSTAPGQTGCFF. Together with reference TRBV19 and TRBJ1-1, the CDR3 gives the full variable domain: DGGITQSPKYLFRKEGQNVTLSCEQNLNHDAMYWYRQDPGQGLRLIYYSQIVNDFQKGDIAEGYSVSREKKESFPLTVTSAQKNPTAFYLCASSTAPGQTGCFFGQGTRLTVV.

This clone appeared once. This chain uses TRBV30 with TRBJ2-5; TRBD2 is a possible D gene (5 bases). The germline CDR1 and CDR2 sequences are GTSNPN and SVGIG (reference sequence). Trimming cost V 8 bases and J 4 bases, with 11 bases left between them. The CDR3 has 11 amino acids. CDR3 bases: TGTGCCCAAGCCGGGGTAGAGACCCAGTACTTC. This encodes CAQAGVETQYF.